This TCR beta chain was profiled in a study of patients and donors after allogeneic stem cell transplantation. TCRdb ran MiXCR on the RT-PCR reads and lists one entry per CDR3 protein. The sample lists 150,000 or so distinct CDR3 sequences, roughly 24% occurring once. This clonotype has a handful of counts. CDR1 is MNHEY, CDR2 SVGAGI, per germline. With 0 bases clipped from V and 3 bases from J, the junction kept 5 bases outside the gene matches. There are 17 residues in the CDR3. Material for sequencing was blood, either unsorted or a sorted T cell fraction (not recorded which). This receptor was taken from a human donor who was either an allogeneic HSCT recipient or a stem cell or donor lymphocyte infusion donor (not recorded which). It is not recorded whose cells these are; they may come from a transplant donor. This chain connects TRBV6-5 to TRBJ2-2; 9 nucleotides line up with TRBD2. CDR3 coding DNA: TGTGCCAGCAGTTACTCCCTCGGACTAGCGTACACCGGGGAGCTGTTTTTT. Protein product: CASSYSLGLAYTGELFF.